A selection of T cell receptor beta chains follows, all from one sample in a study of blood T cell repertoires in COVID-19. Some clones are missing from TCRdb's copy, which holds only in-frame ones; the method was immunoSEQ multiplex PCR. The repertoire holds 200,000 to 300,000 clones, 75% to 90% seen once, with over 8.5% in the top ten. The source material was peripheral blood. These receptors came from a human donor in a cohort sampled during active COVID-19. CDR3s include the opening cysteine and the closing phenylalanine or tryptophan. D genes are given only for firm matches. The size field is filled for only some rows; it gives once, few, many or a size class.

>.|TRBJ1-1|TRBV16|.
CASSQTPGNTEAFF
TGTGCCAGCAGCCAAACCCCAGGGAACACTGAAGCTTTCTTT
>.|TRBJ1-2|TRBV7-9|.
CASSSWPRPGDGYTF
TGTGCCAGCAGCTCTTGGCCGAGACCGGGAGATGGCTACACCTTC
>.|TRBJ2-5|TRBV9|.
CASSTGGLETQYF
TGTGCCAGCAGCACCGGGGGACTAGAGACCCAGTACTTC
>.|TRBJ1-4|TRBV6-6|few
CASSRDYNEKLFF
TGTGCCAGCAGTCGGGACTATAATGAAAAACTGTTTTTT
>TRBD2|TRBJ2-2|TRBV4-2|.
CASSPRELAGVSGELFF
TGTGCCAGCAGCCCAAGGGAGCTAGCGGGAGTATCTGGGGAGCTGTTTTTT
>.|TRBJ1-2|TRBV6-5|.
CASSLAGGGYTF
TGTGCCAGCAGTTTGGCCGGGGGAGGCTACACCTTC
>.|TRBJ2-1|TRBV7-9|few
CASSVSINEQFF
TGTGCCAGCAGCGTTTCAATCAATGAGCAGTTCTTC
>.|TRBJ2-5|TRBV6-8|once
CASSQLEAEETQYF
TGTGCCAGCAGTCAGCTGGAGGCAGAAGAGACCCAGTACTTC
>TRBD1|TRBJ1-1|TRBV23-1|.
CASSQVEGAPDTEAFF
TGCGCCAGCAGTCAAGTTGAGGGGGCGCCGGACACTGAAGCTTTCTTT
>TRBD2|TRBJ2-1|TRBV10-3|.
CAISEGAGGINEQFF
TGTGCCATCAGTGAAGGAGCGGGAGGAATCAATGAGCAGTTCTTC
>.|TRBJ1-5|TRBV27|.
CASSPYRTLNNQPQHF
TGTGCCAGCAGTCCCTACAGGACGCTCAACAATCAGCCCCAGCATTTT
>.|TRBJ1-1|TRBV9|.
CASSVTGNTEAFF
TGTGCCAGCAGCGTTACAGGTAACACTGAAGCTTTCTTT
>TRBD2|TRBJ2-1|TRBV9|.
CASTLVASGNNEQFF
TGTGCCAGCACCTTAGTGGCTAGCGGGAACAATGAGCAGTTCTTC
>.|TRBJ1-4|TRBV19|.
CASSSHRPGKGEKLFF
TGTGCCAGTAGTTCACACCGGCCCGGGAAGGGCGAAAAACTGTTTTTT
>TRBD1|TRBJ1-1|TRBV6-4|.
CASSRDRASEAFF
TGTGCCAGCAGCCGGGACAGGGCTTCTGAAGCTTTCTTT
>.|TRBJ1-5|TRBV27|.
CASMRVNSNQPQHF
TGTGCCAGCATGCGGGTCAATAGCAATCAGCCCCAGCATTTT
>TRBD2|TRBJ2-5|TRBV10-1|once
CASSPGLGFGETQYF
TGCGCCAGCAGCCCCGGACTAGGCTTCGGAGAGACCCAGTACTTC
>.|TRBJ1-2|TRBV5-1|.
CASSSGFLAGGYTF
TGCGCCAGCAGCTCGGGATTCTTGGCGGGGGGCTACACCTTC
>TRBD1|TRBJ2-7|TRBV18|.
CASSPTGEARGEQYF
TGTGCCAGCTCACCGACAGGGGAGGCACGGGGCGAGCAGTACTTC
>TRBD1|TRBJ2-3|TRBV5-1|.
CASSLTGTGLVDTQYF
TGCGCCAGCAGCTTGACCGGGACAGGCCTTGTGGATACGCAGTATTTT
>.|TRBJ2-3|TRBV25-1|once
CASSDTGEVTDTQYF
TGTGCCAGCAGTGATACAGGGGAGGTCACAGATACGCAGTATTTT
>TRBD2|TRBJ2-5|TRBV7-9|.
CASSLTAGSQETQYF
TGTGCCAGCAGCTTAACAGCGGGGAGCCAAGAGACCCAGTACTTC
>.|TRBJ2-1|TRBV29-1|.
CSVPGLGGGGEQFF
TGCAGCGTACCGGGGCTGGGAGGGGGTGGAGAGCAGTTCTTC
>.|TRBJ2-1|TRBV2|.
CASTVEAYEQFF
TGTGCCAGCACCGTCGAGGCGTATGAGCAGTTCTTC
>.|TRBJ2-7|TRBV3-1/TRBV3-2|.
CASSRVAGAYEQYF
TGTGCCAGCAGCCGAGTAGCCGGGGCCTACGAGCAGTACTTC
>TRBD1|TRBJ2-3|TRBV4-3|.
CASSQEDRGTDTQYF
TGCGCCAGCAGCCAAGAGGACAGGGGCACAGATACGCAGTATTTT
>.|TRBJ1-2|TRBV7-8|.
CASSLDRDYGYTF
TGTGCCAGCAGCCTAGACAGAGACTATGGCTACACCTTC
>TRBD1|TRBJ2-7|TRBV6-2/TRBV6-3|.
CASSIQGAPYEQYF
TGTGCCAGCAGTATACAGGGGGCTCCCTACGAGCAGTACTTC
>TRBD1|TRBJ1-1|TRBV4-1|.
CASSQQDRQNTEAFF
TGCGCCAGCAGCCAGCAGGACAGGCAGAACACTGAAGCTTTCTTT
>TRBD1|TRBJ2-7|TRBV18|.
CASSPTGPDEQYF
TGTGCCAGCTCACCGACAGGGCCTGACGAGCAGTACTTC
>TRBD2|TRBJ2-7|TRBV5-1|.
CASTPGGRAESQHKTYEQYF
TGCGCCAGCACCCCGGGGGGGAGGGCCGAATCCCAACATAAAACCTACGAGCAGTACTTC
>TRBD2|TRBJ2-7|TRBV7-2|.
CASSLRSRRGATYEQYF
TGTGCCAGCAGCTTAAGGTCCAGGCGGGGGGCTACCTACGAGCAGTACTTC
>.|TRBJ2-2|TRBV7-9|.
CASKRREANTGELFF
TGTGCCAGCAAAAGACGGGAAGCGAACACCGGGGAGCTGTTTTTT
>TRBD1|TRBJ2-1|TRBV4-2|.
CASSPTGQGGYNEQFF
TGTGCCAGCAGCCCTACAGGACAGGGTGGCTACAATGAGCAGTTCTTC
>TRBD1|TRBJ1-1|TRBV18|.
CASSPTLTGDKAFF
TGTGCCAGCTCACCAACCCTGACAGGGGATAAGGCTTTCTTT
>.|TRBJ1-1|TRBV15|.
CATSRDSRWNTEAFF
TGTGCCACCAGCAGAGATTCCAGGTGGAACACTGAAGCTTTCTTT
>.|TRBJ2-2|TRBV6-2/TRBV6-3|.
CASSYPLSGVATGELFF
TGTGCCAGCAGTTACCCACTATCGGGGGTAGCCACCGGGGAGCTGTTTTTT
>.|TRBJ2-7|TRBV11-3|.
CASSPGAPQYEQYF
TGTGCCAGCAGCCCTGGAGCGCCACAATACGAGCAGTACTTC
>.|TRBJ1-2|TRBV6-5|.
CASSPGQHYGYTF
TGTGCCAGCAGCCCCGGACAGCACTATGGCTACACCTTC
>TRBD2|TRBJ2-5|TRBV5-1|.
CASSWGLAGETQYF
TGCGCCAGCAGCTGGGGACTAGCAGGGGAGACCCAGTACTTC
>TRBD1|TRBJ1-5|TRBV6-2/TRBV6-3|.
CASSWDRNQPQHF
TGTGCCAGCAGTTGGGACAGGAATCAGCCCCAGCATTTT
>.|TRBJ2-1|TRBV19|.
CASSIWGDGDEQFF
TGTGCCAGTAGTATTTGGGGGGATGGCGATGAGCAGTTCTTC
>TRBD1|TRBJ2-1|TRBV6-4|.
CASKQGAIYNEQFF
TGTGCCAGTAAACAGGGGGCAATCTACAATGAGCAGTTCTTC
>TRBD2|TRBJ2-2|TRBV12-5|.
CASSARGANTGELFF
TGTGCTAGTTCGGCCCGGGGGGCGAACACCGGGGAGCTGTTTTTT
>.|TRBJ2-7|TRBV6-5|.
CASRSVEAYEQYF
TGTGCCAGCAGGTCGGTGGAGGCCTACGAGCAGTACTTC